The clone carrying this T cell receptor (beta chain) was seen once. The record originates from a study of blood T cell repertoires in COVID-19. Study-level background: The analysed material was cDNA or gDNA that came from T cells, B-cell-depleted T cells, or PBMCs.

Original analysis: Amplifying reference gene primers gave estimates of nucleated cell counts. Clones were read by immunoSEQ multiplex PCR, and TCRdb kept only the in-frame ones, dropping some. V, J and clone size derive from that table, while D and trimming were established from the DNA sequence. This sample yields around 70,000 clones, of which around 90% are seen a single time; 4.5% to 6% belongs to the top ten. The sequence derives from an older woman with active COVID-19. Sequencing used peripheral blood.

The CDR3 loop is CASSFAEPMYYEQYF. DNA of the CDR3: TGTGCCAGCAGCTTTGCGGAACCAATGTATTACGAGCAGTACTTC. This sequence joins TRBV7-9 and TRBJ2-7, with no clear D. Germline V lookup: CDR1 SEHNR, CDR2 FQNEAQ (reference sequence). Trimming left V 3 bases short and J 4 bases short, with 16 bases between. CDR3 length: 15 residues.